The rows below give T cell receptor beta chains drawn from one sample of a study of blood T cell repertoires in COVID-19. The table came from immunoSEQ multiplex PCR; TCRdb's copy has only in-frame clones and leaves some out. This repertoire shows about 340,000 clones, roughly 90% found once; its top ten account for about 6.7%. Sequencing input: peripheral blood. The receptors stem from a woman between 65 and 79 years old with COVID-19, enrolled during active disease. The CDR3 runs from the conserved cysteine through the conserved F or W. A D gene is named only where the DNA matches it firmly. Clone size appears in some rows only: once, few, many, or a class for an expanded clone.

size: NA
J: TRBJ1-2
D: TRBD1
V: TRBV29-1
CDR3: CSGATGERVGGYTF
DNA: TGCAGCGGTGCGACAGGGGAGAGGGTGGGTGGCTACACCTTC

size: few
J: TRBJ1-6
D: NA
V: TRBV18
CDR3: CASSPRRAGEVDNSPLHF
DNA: TGTGCCAGCTCACCCCGGAGGGCAGGCGAAGTTGATAATTCACCCCTCCACTTT

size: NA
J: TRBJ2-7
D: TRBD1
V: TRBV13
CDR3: CASSSSDRAHSYEQYF
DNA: TGTGCCAGCAGCTCCTCCGACAGGGCCCACTCCTACGAGCAGTACTTC

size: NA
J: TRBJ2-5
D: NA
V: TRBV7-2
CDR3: CASSGRGLQETQYF
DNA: TGTGCCAGCAGCGGTCGTGGACTCCAAGAGACCCAGTACTTC

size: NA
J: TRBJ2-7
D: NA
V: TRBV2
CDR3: CASRQETYEQYF
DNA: TGTGCCAGCAGACAGGAAACCTACGAGCAGTACTTC

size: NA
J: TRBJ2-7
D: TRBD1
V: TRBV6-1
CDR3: CASSENSGTGYEQYF
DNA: TGTGCCAGCAGTGAAAATTCGGGGACAGGCTACGAGCAGTACTTC

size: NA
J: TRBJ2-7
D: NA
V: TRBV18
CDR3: CASSYRQDYEQYF
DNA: TGTGCCAGCTCTTACCGACAGGACTACGAGCAGTACTTC

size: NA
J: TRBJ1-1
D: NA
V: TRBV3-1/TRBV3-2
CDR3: CASSQFHSGPEAFF
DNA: TGTGCCAGCAGCCAATTTCATTCGGGTCCCGAAGCTTTCTTT

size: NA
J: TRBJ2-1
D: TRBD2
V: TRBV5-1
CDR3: CASSLVGSGGAREQFF
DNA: TGCGCCAGCAGCTTGGTGGGGAGCGGGGGGGCCAGGGAGCAGTTCTTC

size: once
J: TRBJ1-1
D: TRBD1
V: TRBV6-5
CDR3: CASSKQGSGTEAFF
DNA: TGTGCCAGCAGCAAACAGGGGTCGGGCACTGAAGCTTTCTTT

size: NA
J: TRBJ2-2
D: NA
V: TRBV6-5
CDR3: CASTRRGGELFF
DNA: TGTGCCAGCACTCGCCGAGGCGGGGAGCTGTTTTTT

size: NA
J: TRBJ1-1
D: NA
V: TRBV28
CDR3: CASSPRGANTEAFF
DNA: TGTGCCAGCAGTCCTCGCGGAGCGAACACTGAAGCTTTCTTT

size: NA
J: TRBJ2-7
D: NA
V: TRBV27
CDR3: CASSFGSEQYF
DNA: TGTGCCAGCAGTTTTGGCAGCGAGCAGTACTTC

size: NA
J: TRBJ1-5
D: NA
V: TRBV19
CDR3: CASSIEGAGPQHF
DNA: TGTGCCAGTAGTATCGAGGGTGCAGGGCCCCAGCATTTT

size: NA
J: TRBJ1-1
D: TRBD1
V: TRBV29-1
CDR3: CSVEQGGVTEAFF
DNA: TGCAGCGTTGAACAAGGGGGCGTCACTGAAGCTTTCTTT

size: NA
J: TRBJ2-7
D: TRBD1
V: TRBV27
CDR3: CASSLTGTGLEQYF
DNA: TGTGCCAGCAGTCTTACCGGGACAGGCCTCGAGCAGTACTTC

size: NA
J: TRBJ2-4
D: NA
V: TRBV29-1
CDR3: CSVALEVKNIQYF
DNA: TGCAGCGTTGCTCTGGAGGTAAAAAACATTCAGTACTTC

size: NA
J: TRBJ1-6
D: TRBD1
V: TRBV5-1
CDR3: CASSLGTGGTHLHF
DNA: TGCGCCAGCAGCTTAGGGACAGGGGGGACCCACCTCCACTTT

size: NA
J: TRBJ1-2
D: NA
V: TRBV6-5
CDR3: CASSYSADNYGYTF
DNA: TGTGCCAGCAGTTACTCGGCCGATAACTATGGCTACACCTTC

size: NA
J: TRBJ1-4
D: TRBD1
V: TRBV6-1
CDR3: CASSEDRGGEKLFF
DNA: TGTGCCAGCAGTGAGGACAGGGGTGGTGAAAAACTGTTTTTT

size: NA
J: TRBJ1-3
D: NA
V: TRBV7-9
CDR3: CASTLGAPGSGNTIYF
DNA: TGTGCCAGCACCTTAGGTGCCCCAGGCTCTGGAAACACCATATATTTT

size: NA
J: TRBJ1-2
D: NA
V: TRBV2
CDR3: CASKGPSRGGAWGYTF
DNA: TGTGCCAGCAAGGGACCGTCTAGGGGGGGAGCGTGGGGCTACACCTTC

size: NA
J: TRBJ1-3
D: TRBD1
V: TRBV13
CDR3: CASSPPTGRGNTIYF
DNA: TGTGCCAGCAGCCCCCCGACAGGGCGAGGAAACACCATATATTTT

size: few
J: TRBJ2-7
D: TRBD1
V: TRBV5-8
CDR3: CASSLLQGLLYEQYF
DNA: TGTGCCAGCAGCCTGTTACAGGGGCTCTTGTACGAGCAGTACTTC

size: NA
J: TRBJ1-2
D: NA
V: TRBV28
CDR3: CASRGLGYGYTF
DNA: TGTGCCAGCAGGGGGCTAGGGTATGGCTACACCTTC

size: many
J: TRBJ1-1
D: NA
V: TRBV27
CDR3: CASQFLGAGGASEAFF
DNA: TGTGCCAGCCAATTCTTAGGGGCGGGGGGCGCTTCTGAAGCTTTCTTT

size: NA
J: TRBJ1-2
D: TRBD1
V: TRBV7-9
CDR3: CASSPHAGTGVHDYGYTF
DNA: TGTGCCAGCAGCCCCCACGCCGGGACAGGGGTTCACGACTATGGCTACACCTTC

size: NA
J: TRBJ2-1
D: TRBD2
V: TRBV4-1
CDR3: CASSLGLGPYNEQFF
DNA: TGCGCCAGCAGCCTGGGACTAGGGCCCTACAATGAGCAGTTCTTC

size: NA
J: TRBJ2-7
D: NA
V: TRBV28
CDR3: CASSLGREQYF
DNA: TGTGCCAGCAGTTTGGGCCGGGAGCAGTACTTC

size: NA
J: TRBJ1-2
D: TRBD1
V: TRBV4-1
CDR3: CASSLGTGVPYGYTF
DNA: TGCGCCAGCAGCCTTGGGACAGGGGTGCCCTATGGCTACACCTTC

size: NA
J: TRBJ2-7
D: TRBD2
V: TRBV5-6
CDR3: CASSPLGLAGASEQYF
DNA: TGTGCCAGCAGCCCCCTAGGACTAGCGGGGGCCTCAGAGCAGTACTTC

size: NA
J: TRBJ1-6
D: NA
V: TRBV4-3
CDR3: CASSQDSTQFLSPLHF
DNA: TGCGCCAGCAGCCAAGATTCAACCCAGTTTCTTTCACCCCTCCACTTT

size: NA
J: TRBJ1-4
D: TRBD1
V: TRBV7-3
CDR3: CASSLTGGSNEKLFF
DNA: TGTGCCAGCAGCTTGACAGGGGGCTCTAATGAAAAACTGTTTTTT

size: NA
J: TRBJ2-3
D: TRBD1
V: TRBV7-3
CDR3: CASSLRGRDRASDTQYF
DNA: TGTGCCAGCAGCTTGCGAGGGCGGGACAGGGCTTCAGATACGCAGTATTTT

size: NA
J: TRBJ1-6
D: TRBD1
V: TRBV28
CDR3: CASSPYLGTALVASPLHF
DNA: TGTGCCAGCAGCCCGTATTTAGGGACAGCATTGGTAGCCTCACCCCTCCACTTT

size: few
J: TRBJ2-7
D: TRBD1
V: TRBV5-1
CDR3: CASSLGTGERYF
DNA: TGCGCCAGCAGCTTGGGGACAGGGGAGAGGTACTTC

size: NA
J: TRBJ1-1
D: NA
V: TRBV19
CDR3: CASTLSQGTEAFF
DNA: TGTGCCAGTACCCTGTCTCAGGGCACTGAAGCTTTCTTT

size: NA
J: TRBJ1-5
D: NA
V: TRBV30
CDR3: CAYTKRGNQPQHF
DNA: TGTGCCTACACGAAGAGGGGCAATCAGCCCCAGCATTTT

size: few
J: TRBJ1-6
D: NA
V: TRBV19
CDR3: CASSAGVWSPLHF
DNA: TGTGCCAGTAGTGCAGGGGTCTGGTCACCCCTCCACTTT

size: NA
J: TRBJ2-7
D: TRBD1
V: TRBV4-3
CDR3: CASSRGTGWYEQYF
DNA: TGCGCCAGCAGCCGCGGGACAGGGTGGTACGAGCAGTACTTC

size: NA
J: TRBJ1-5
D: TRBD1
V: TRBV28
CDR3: CASSLTGGFQPQHF
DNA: TGTGCCAGCAGTTTGACAGGGGGGTTTCAGCCCCAGCATTTT

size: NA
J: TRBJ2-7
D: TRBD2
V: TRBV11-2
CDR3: CASSPVAGDSYEQYF
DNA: TGTGCCAGCAGCCCGGTTGCGGGGGATTCCTACGAGCAGTACTTC

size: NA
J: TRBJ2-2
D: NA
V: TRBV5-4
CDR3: CASRWRGPNTGELFF
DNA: TGTGCCAGCAGATGGAGGGGACCGAACACCGGGGAGCTGTTTTTT

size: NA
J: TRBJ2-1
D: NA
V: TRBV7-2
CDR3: CASSSGSSSYNEQFF
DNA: TGTGCCAGCAGCTCCGGTTCAAGCTCCTACAATGAGCAGTTCTTC

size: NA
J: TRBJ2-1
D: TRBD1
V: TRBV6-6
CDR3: CASSYPTTGVYNEQFF
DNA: TGTGCCAGCAGCTACCCTACTACAGGGGTCTACAATGAGCAGTTCTTC

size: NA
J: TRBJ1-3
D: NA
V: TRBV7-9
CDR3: CASSYVLRGNTIYF
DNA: TGTGCCAGCAGCTACGTATTGAGAGGAAACACCATATATTTT

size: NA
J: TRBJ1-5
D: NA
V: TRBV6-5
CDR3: CASRRGEYSNQPQHF
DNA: TGTGCCAGCCGGCGGGGGGAATACTCCAATCAGCCCCAGCATTTT

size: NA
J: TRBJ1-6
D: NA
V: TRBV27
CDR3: CASTYGRVDSPLHF
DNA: TGTGCCAGCACCTACGGCAGGGTGGACTCACCCCTCCACTTT

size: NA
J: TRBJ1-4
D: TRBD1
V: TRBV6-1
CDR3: CASNTGATNEKLFF
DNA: TGTGCCAGTAACACAGGGGCAACTAATGAAAAACTGTTTTTT

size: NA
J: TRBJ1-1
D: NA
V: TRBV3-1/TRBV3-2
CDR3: CASSGTGKGTEAFF
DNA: TGTGCCAGCAGCGGAACAGGGAAGGGCACTGAAGCTTTCTTT